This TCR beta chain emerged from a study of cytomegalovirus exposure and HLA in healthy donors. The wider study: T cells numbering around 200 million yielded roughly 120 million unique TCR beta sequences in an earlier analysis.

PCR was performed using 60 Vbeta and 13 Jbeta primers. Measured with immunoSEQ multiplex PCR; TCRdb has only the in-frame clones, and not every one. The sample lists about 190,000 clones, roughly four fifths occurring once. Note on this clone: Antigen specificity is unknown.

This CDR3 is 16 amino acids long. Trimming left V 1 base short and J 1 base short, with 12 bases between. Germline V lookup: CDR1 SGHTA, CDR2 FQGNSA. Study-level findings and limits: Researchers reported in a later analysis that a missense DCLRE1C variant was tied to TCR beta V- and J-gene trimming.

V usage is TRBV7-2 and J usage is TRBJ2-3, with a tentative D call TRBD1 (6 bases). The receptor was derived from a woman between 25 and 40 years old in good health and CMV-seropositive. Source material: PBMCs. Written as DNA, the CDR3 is TGTGCCAGCAGCTTAGTCCCCGCAGGGGGCACAGATACGCAGTATTTT. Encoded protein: CASSLVPAGGTDTQYF.